Shown below are 9 T cell receptor beta chains from a single sample sequenced in a study of OX40 agonist ivuxolimab in advanced cancers. This table comes from immunoSEQ multiplex PCR, and its TCRdb copy is limited to in-frame clones, with some not included. The sample has about 88,000 clones, about 85% seen once. The sample in question was CD4+ or CD8+ T cells sorted from blood, obtained in a trial of the OX40 agonist ivuxolimab. These receptors came from an adult with an advanced solid tumor such as melanoma, head and neck, liver or kidney cancer.

This rearrangement joins TRBV7-9 to TRBJ2-1; TRBD2 aligns across 8 bases. Germline V gives CDR1 SEHNR, CDR2 FQNEAQ (reference sequence). V gave up 5 bases and J gave up 3 bases; unmatched junction bases: 6. The CDR3 consists of 15 residues. The CDR3 DNA reads TGTGCCAGCAGCGCCAGCGGGAGTCTCTACAATGAGCAGTTCTTC. It yields the protein CASSASGSLYNEQFF.

The chain has TRBV6-6 and TRBJ1-1; D gene ambiguous. Germline CDR1 is MNHNY and CDR2 is SVGAGI (reference sequence). The length of the CDR3 is 14 residues. The V end was cut by 2 bases, the J end by 1 base, with 8 bases between. The CDR3 DNA is TGTGCCAGCAGTTACAGTGACCGGAACACTGAAGCTTTCTTT. Protein product: CASSYSDRNTEAFF.

The rearrangement joins TRBV7-9 to TRBJ2-7; possibly TRBD1 for D (5 bases). The CDR3 is 14 amino acids. Germline CDR1 reads SEHNR; CDR2 reads FQNEAQ (reference sequence). V dropped 0 bases and J dropped 2 bases, with 8 bases sitting between them. As DNA, the CDR3 is TGTGCCAGCAGCTTAGCGGGGCAGGCCTACGAGCAGTACTTC. It is translated as CASSLAGQAYEQYF.

This chain links TRBV19 with TRBJ2-3; D unresolved. The V and J ends lost 6 bases and 2 bases respectively, with 15 bases between them. CDR1 and CDR2 (germline): LNHDA, SQIVND (reference sequence). The CDR3 spans 15 residues. CDR3 bases: TGTGCCAGTAGAGTTCTGGCGAGCAACACAGATACGCAGTATTTT. This sequence encodes CASRVLASNTDTQYF.

The chain combines TRBV2 with TRBJ1-3; 7 bases fit TRBD1. Trimming removed 8 bases from V and 6 bases from J; junction bases left unmatched: 10. The CDR3 runs to 14 residues. CDR1 and CDR2 from the germline V gene are SNHLY and FYNNEI. The CDR3 here is CASRSTGRQNTIYF. CDR3 DNA: TGTGCCAGCCGCTCGACAGGGCGACAAAACACCATATATTTT.

This clone has a single count. This sequence joins TRBV4-1 and TRBJ1-1; no firm D call. The CDR3 is 14 residues long. Per the germline V gene, CDR1 is MGHRA and CDR2 is YSYEKL. The V end was cut by 1 base, the J end by 3 bases, with 9 bases between. Here the CDR3 DNA reads TGCGCCAGCAGCCAAGTCTCGTCGGACACTGAAGCTTTCTTT. It specifies CASSQVSSDTEAFF.

V and J are TRBV5-1 and TRBJ2-7; a possible D gene is TRBD2 (5 bases). Germline loops: CDR1 SGHRS, CDR2 YFSETQ. The CDR3 extends over 13 amino acids. V was cut by 2 bases and J by 7 bases, with 13 bases left in between. The CDR3 DNA follows: TGCGCCAGCAGCTTACGGGCATCGGGGGAGCAGTACTTC. It encodes CASSLRASGEQYF.

The chain employs TRBV18 and TRBJ1-1; 8 bases are a match to TRBD1. J gave up 5 bases and V 4 bases, and 9 bases lay outside the gene matches. Germline values: CDR1 KGHSH, CDR2 LQKENI. The CDR3 spans 15 residues. CDR3 region: CASSREGTGETEAFF. The CDR3 coding sequence is TGTGCCAGCTCACGGGAAGGGACAGGCGAAACTGAAGCTTTCTTT.

Written as DNA, the CDR3 is TGTGCCATCAGGACTAGCGGGGGCGCGGATACGCAGTATTTT. Residues: CAIRTSGGADTQYF. The chain has TRBV10-3 and TRBJ2-3; 12 bases line up with TRBD2. V shed 6 bases, J shed 6 bases, and the junction held 4 bases outside the gene matches. CDR1 is ENHRY and CDR2 is SYGVKD in the germline V gene. The CDR3 extends over 14 amino acids.